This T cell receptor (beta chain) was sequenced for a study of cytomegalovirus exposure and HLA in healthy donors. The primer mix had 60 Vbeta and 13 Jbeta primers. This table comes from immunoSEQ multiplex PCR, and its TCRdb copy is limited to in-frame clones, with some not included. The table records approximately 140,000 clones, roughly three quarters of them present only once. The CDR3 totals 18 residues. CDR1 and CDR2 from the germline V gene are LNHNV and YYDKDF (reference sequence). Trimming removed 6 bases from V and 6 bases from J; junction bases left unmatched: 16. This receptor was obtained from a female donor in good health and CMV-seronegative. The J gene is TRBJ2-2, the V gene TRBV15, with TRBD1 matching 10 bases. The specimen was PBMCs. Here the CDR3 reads CATRTTGGSPRSSGELFF. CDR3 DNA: TGTGCCACCAGAACGACAGGGGGCTCCCCACGTTCATCCGGGGAGCTGTTTTTT.